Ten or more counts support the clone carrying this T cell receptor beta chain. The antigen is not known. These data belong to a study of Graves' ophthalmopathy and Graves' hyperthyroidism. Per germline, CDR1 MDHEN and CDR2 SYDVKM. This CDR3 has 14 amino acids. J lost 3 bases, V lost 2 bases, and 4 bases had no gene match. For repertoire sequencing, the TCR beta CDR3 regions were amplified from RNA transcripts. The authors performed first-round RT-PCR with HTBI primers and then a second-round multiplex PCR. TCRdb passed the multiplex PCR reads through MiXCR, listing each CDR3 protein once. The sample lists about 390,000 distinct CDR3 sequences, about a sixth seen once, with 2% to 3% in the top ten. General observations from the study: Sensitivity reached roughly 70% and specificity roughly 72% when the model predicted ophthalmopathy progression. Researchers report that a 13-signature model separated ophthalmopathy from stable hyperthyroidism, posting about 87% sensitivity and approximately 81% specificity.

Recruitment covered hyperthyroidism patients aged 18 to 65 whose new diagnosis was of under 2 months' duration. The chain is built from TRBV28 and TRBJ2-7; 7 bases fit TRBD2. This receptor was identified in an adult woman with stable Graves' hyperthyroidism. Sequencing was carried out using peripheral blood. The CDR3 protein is CASSLGGRIYEQYF. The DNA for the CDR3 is TGTGCCAGCAGTTTAGGCGGGAGAATCTACGAGCAGTACTTC.